This T cell receptor (beta chain) was sequenced for a study of T cells after yellow fever vaccination. Overall study findings and caveats: The study found a weaker secondary response that peaked faster, day 5 versus 15. Relatively few clonotypes were ones that appeared in both CD4 and CD8 compartments.

This CDR3 is built from 13 residues. Germline CDR1 MRHNA, CDR2 SNTAGT. Deletions cut 4 bases from V and 7 bases from J, with 11 bases between. Remarks on this clonotype: Its antigen is unknown.

MiXCR, applied by TCRdb to the 5' RACE reads, yields one record per CDR3 protein. The table lists almost 600,000 distinct CDR3 sequences, about 13% of them singletons. The sample was PBMCs, taken on the day of the yellow fever booster vaccination. This TCR derives from a man aged 30-40 years who received the YFV17D yellow fever vaccine. The V gene is TRBV6-4, the J gene TRBJ2-1; D might be TRBD1 (5 bases). The CDR3: CASSAQAKNEQFF. The CDR3 bases are TGTGCCAGCAGTGCACAGGCCAAAAATGAGCAGTTCTTC.